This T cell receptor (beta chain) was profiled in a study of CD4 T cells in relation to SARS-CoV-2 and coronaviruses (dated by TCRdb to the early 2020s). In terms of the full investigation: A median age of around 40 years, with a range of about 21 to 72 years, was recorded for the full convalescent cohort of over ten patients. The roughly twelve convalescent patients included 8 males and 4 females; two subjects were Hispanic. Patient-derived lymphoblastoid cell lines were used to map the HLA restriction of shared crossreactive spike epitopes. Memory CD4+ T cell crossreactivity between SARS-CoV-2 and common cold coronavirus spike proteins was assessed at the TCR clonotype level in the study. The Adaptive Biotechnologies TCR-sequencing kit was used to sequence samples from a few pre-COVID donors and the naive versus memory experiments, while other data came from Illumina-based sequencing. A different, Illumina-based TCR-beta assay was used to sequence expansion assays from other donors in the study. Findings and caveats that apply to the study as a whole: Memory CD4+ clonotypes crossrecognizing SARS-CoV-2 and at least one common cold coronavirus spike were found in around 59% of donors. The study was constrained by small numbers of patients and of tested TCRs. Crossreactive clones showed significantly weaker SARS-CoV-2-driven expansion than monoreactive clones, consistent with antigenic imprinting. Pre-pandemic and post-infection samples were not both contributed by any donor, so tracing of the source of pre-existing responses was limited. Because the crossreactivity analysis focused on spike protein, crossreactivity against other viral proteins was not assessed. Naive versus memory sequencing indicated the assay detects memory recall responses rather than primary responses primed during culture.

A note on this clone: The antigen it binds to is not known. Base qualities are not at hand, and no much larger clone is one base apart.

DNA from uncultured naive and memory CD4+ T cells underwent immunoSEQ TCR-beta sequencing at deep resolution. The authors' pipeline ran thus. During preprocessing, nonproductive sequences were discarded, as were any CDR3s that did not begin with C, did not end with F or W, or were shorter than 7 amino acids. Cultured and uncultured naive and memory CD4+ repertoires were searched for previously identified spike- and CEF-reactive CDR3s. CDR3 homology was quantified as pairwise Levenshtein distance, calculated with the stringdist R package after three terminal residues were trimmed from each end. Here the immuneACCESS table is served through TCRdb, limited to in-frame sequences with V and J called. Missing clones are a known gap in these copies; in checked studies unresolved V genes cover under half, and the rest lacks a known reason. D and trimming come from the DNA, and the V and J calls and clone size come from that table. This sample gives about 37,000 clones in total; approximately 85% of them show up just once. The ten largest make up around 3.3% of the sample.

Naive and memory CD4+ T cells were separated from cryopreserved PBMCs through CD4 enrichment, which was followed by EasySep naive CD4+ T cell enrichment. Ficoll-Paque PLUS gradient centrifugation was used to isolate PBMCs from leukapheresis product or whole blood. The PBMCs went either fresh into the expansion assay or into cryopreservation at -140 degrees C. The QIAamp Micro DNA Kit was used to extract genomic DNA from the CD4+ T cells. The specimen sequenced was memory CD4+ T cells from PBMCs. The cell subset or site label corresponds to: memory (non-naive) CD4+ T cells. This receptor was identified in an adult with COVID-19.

Here is the DNA: TGTGCCAGCAGCTCAACTCTAGCGGGTGAGCAGTTCTTC. It translates as CASSSTLAGEQFF. The V gene is TRBV7-9 and the J gene is TRBJ2-1; 8 of the junction bases match TRBD2. Ends trimmed: V by 4 bases, J by 9 bases; bases unmatched to a gene: 5. The CDR3, from cysteine to phenylalanine, totals 13 residues. CDR3 DNA is the only sequence kept; it has 39 bases, read in frame from the first base. Per the germline V gene (reference sequence), SEHNR is the CDR1 and FQNEAQ is the CDR2. When the CDR3 is completed using the reference TRBV7-9 and TRBJ2-1 genes on either side, the full variable domain is DTGVSQNPRHKITKRGQNVTFRCDPISEHNRLYWYRQTLGQGPEFLTYFQNEAQLEKSRLLSDRFSAERPKGSFSTLEIQRTEQGDSAMYLCASSSTLAGEQFFGPGTRLTVL.